The present entry profiles one T cell receptor beta chain with its context. Its binding antigen is unknown. Qualities for individual bases were not recorded, and no much larger clone is one base off. On a MiSeq, deep resolution sequencing aimed for a depth between 1 in 1 million and 1 in 200,000 T cells, with each clonotype covered 10x on average. The immunoSEQ hsTCRB Kit was used to generate TCR beta libraries. As for how the authors treated the data: Data were analyzed with ImmunoSEQ Data Assistant and ImmunoSEQ Analyzer, with V, D and J genes assigned per IMGT definitions. Clonality was computed as one minus normalized Shannon entropy of productive rearrangement frequencies, ranging from 0 to 1. Public clonotype analysis was restricted to overrepresented clonotypes comprising at least 0.05% of each patient's repertoire. Fewer than 15 repertoires from age-matched healthy donors, obtained from immuneACCESS, served as clonality controls. TCRdb provides this immuneACCESS table in a form limited to in-frame rearrangements. Some clones are lacking; in checked studies, under half of them reflect an unresolved V gene, and why the rest are absent is not known. V and J calls and clone size are given by that table; D and trimming were obtained from the DNA. The sample records approximately 330,000 clones, 80% of which are singletons. Roughly 6.3% of the sample goes to the ten largest clones.

The sample comes from a study of cytotoxic CD8 clonotypes in ibrutinib-treated CLL (dated by TCRdb to about 2021). Context from the whole study: In this cohort, 15 or so patients were treatment-naive and more than 9 were relapsed/refractory, while roughly 18 had unmutated IGHV. Response samples were obtained after a median of around eleven months of treatment, with a range of roughly 6 to 40 months. Partial responses were observed in some 24 patients and complete responses in 2; after a median follow-up of about 69 months, remission was maintained in approximately 14 patients and progression was observed in roughly twelve. On average, each sample had roughly 260,000 productive templates and tens of thousands of productive rearrangements. Of the 90 or so participants in the trial, roughly 25 had longitudinal samples available. Cryopreserved peripheral blood mononuclear cells were collected before treatment, at response, and at either disease progression or sustained remission. Findings and caveats that apply to the study as a whole: An increase in clonality was observed at ibrutinib response, with clonality remaining stable during sustained remission and falling back toward baseline at progression. Sampling times were not matched between patients in sustained remission and patients whose disease was progressing, and lymph node repertoires were not examined. Public clonotypes were rare and either contracted or stayed stable during treatment, and the rise in clonality at ibrutinib response reflected the expansion of private clonotypes. At baseline, clonality was higher than in age-matched healthy donors and showed a strong correlation with circulating CD8+ T-cell counts.

For TCR beta library preparation, roughly 2.1 micrograms of genomic DNA were isolated from cryopreserved PBMCs. Longitudinal blood samples from CLL patients on ibrutinib monotherapy were analyzed using high-throughput TCR beta sequencing. Patients were enrolled in a phase 2 open-label single-center ibrutinib monotherapy trial. CDR1 and CDR2 are read off the germline V gene (reference sequence) as SGHNT and YYREEE. Ends trimmed: V by 6 bases, J by 6 bases; bases unmatched to a gene: 10. Its CDR3 holds 14 amino acids, cysteine through phenylalanine. CDR3 DNA is the only sequence kept; it has 42 bases, read in frame from the first base.

The rearranged segments are TRBV5-4 and TRBJ2-7; a stretch of 9 junction bases matches TRBD1. The origin of this receptor is a human donor with chronic lymphocytic leukemia. This material consisted of PBMCs, taken before ibrutinib treatment. The DNA reads as follows: TGTGCCAGCATCGGTGGGACAGGGCCCAGCGAGCAGTACTTC. Protein translation: CASIGGTGPSEQYF.